This T cell receptor (beta chain) comes out of a study of immune cell composition in non-small cell lung cancer. Notes on the study in general: Top 10 clone scores and clonality were higher in squamous than adenocarcinoma. Around 80% of squamous and 33% of adenocarcinoma cases had tumour-associated clones >0.5%.

Clones were sequenced by immunoSEQ multiplex PCR, and TCRdb holds only the in-frame ones, with some missing. The data show about 3,200 clones, with nearly 75% seen just once and 15% to 20% held by the top ten. Details on this clone: The antigen remains undetermined.

Genomic DNA came from frozen unsorted single-cell suspensions. Sequences were obtained from lung tumor tissue. This TCR derives from a human donor with non-small cell lung cancer.

The CDR3 here is CASSSYDRAYGYTF. The CDR3 nucleotides read TGTGCCAGCAGCTCATACGACAGGGCCTATGGCTACACCTTC. V is TRBV7-2 and J is TRBJ1-2, with 7 bases that match TRBD1. Germline V lookup: CDR1 SGHTA, CDR2 FQGNSA. Unmatched junction bases numbered 6, after V lost 4 bases and J lost 4 bases. The CDR3 extends over 14 amino acids. The entire variable domain, with the rest obtained from reference TRBV7-2 and TRBJ1-2, is as follows: GAGVSQSPSNKVTEKGKDVELRCDPISGHTALYWYRQSLGQGLEFLIYFQGNSAPDKSGLPSDRFSAERTGGSVSTLTIQRTQQEDSAVYLCASSSYDRAYGYTFGSGTRLTVV.